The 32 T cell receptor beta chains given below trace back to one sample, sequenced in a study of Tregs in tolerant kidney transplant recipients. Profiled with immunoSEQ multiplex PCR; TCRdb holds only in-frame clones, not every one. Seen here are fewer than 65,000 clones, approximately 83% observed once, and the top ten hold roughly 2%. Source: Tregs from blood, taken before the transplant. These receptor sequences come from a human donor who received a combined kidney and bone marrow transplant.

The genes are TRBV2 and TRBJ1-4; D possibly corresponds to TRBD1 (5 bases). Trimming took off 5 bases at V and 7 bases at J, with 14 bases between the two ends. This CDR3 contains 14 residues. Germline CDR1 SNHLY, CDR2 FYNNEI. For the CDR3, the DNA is TGTGCCAGCAGTTCTTCCGGACACGTTGAAAAACTGTTTTTT. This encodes CASSSSGHVEKLFF.

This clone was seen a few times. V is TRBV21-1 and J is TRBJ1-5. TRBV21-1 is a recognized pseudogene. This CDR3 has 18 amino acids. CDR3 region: CASSKGPQDKRLNQPQHF. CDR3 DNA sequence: TGTGCCAGCAGCAAAGGACCCCAGGACAAGCGGCTCAATCAGCCCCAGCATTTT.

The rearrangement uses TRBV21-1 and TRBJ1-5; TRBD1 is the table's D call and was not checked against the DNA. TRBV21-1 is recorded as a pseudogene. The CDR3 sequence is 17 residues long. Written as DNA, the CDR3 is TGTGCCAGCAGCCCCACTGGGACAGGGGATAGCAATCAGCCCCAGCATTTT. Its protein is CASSPTGTGDSNQPQHF.

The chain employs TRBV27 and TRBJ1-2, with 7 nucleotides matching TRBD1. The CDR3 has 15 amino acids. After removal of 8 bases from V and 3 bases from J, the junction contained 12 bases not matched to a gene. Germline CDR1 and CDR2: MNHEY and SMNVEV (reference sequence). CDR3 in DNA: TGTGCCAGCCCGATCTGCGCACAGGGGTACTATGGCTACACCTTC. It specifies CASPICAQGYYGYTF.

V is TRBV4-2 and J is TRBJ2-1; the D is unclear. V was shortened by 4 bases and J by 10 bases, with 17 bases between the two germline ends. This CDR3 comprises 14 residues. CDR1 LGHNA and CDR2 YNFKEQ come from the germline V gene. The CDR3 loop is CASSRVGGVREQFF. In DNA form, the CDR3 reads TGTGCCAGCAGCCGAGTCGGTGGGGTAAGAGAGCAGTTCTTC.

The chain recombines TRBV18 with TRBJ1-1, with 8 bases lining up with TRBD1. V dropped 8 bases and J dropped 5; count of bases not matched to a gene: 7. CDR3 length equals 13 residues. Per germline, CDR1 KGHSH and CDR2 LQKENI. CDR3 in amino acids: CASGTTGETEAFF. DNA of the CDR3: TGTGCCAGCGGTACGACAGGGGAAACTGAAGCTTTCTTT.

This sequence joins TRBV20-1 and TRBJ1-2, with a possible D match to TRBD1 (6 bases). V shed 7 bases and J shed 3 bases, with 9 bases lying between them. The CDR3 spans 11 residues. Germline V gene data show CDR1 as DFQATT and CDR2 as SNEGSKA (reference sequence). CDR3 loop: CSGQEDYGYTF. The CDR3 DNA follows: TGCAGTGGACAGGAGGACTATGGCTACACCTTC.

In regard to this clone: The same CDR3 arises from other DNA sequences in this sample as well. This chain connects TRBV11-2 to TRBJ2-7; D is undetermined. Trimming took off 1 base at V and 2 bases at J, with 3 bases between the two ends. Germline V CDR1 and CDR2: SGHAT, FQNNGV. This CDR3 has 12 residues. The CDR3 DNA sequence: TGTGCCAGCAGCTTAGTTCCCTACGAGCAGTACTTC. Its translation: CASSLVPYEQYF.

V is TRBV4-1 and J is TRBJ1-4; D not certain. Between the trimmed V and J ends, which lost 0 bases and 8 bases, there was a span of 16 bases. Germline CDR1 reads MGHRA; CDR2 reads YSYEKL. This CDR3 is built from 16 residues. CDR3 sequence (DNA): TGCGCCAGCAGCCAAGATTCGGGTGGGTGGGGAGAAAAACTGTTTTTT. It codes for CASSQDSGGWGEKLFF.

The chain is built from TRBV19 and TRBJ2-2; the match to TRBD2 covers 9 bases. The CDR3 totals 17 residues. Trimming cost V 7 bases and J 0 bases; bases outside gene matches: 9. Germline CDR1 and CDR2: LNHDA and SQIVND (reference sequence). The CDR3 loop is CASTPLAGSTNTGELFF. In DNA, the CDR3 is TGTGCCAGTACCCCTCTAGCGGGGTCCACGAACACCGGGGAGCTGTTTTTT.

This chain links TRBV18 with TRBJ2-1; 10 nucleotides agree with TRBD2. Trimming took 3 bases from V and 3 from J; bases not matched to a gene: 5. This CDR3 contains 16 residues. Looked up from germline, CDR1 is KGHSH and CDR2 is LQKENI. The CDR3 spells CASSPKREGDYNEQFF. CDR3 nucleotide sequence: TGTGCCAGCTCACCGAAGCGGGAGGGGGACTACAATGAGCAGTTCTTC. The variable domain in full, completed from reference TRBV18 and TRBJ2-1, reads NAGVMQNPRHLVRRRGQEARLRCSPMKGHSHVYWYRQLPEEGLKFMVYLQKENIIDESGMPKERFSAEFPKEGPSILRIQQVVRGDSAAYFCASSPKREGDYNEQFFGPGTRLTVL.

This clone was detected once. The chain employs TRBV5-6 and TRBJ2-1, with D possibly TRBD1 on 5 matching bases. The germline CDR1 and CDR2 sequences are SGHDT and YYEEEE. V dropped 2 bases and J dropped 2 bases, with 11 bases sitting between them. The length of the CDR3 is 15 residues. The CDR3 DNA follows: TGTGCCAGCAGCTTTAGGGGCATCACCTACAATGAGCAGTTCTTC. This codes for CASSFRGITYNEQFF.

CDR3 loop: CATSRDQGTPFGGEQFF. In DNA, the CDR3 is TGTGCCACCAGCAGAGATCAAGGAACCCCGTTCGGGGGTGAGCAGTTCTTC. The chain combines TRBV15 with TRBJ2-1; a weak D match, TRBD2 (6 bases). Per the germline V gene, CDR1 is LNHNV and CDR2 is YYDKDF (reference sequence). Trimming took off 0 bases at V and 9 bases at J, with 21 bases between the two ends. The CDR3 has 17 residues.

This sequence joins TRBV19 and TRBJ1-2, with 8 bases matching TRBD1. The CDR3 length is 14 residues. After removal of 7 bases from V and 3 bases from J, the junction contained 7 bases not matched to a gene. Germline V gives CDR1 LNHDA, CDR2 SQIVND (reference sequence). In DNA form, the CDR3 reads TGTGCCAGTACCCAGACAGGGGAGCACTATGGCTACACCTTC. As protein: CASTQTGEHYGYTF.

The CDR3 DNA is TGTGCCAGCAGCTTAACTAGCGGGACGTACAATGAGCAGTTCTTC. As protein: CASSLTSGTYNEQFF. V gene TRBV5-6 combines with J gene TRBJ2-1; the match to TRBD2 covers 10 bases. This CDR3 is built from 15 residues. V lost 2 bases, J lost 4 bases, and 3 bases stayed unmatched. Looked up from germline, CDR1 is SGHDT and CDR2 is YYEEEE. Full variable domain (remainder filled in from reference TRBV5-6 and TRBJ2-1): DAGVTQSPTHLIKTRGQQVTLRCSPKSGHDTVSWYQQALGQGPQFIFQYYEEEERQRGNFPDRFSGHQFPNYSSELNVNALLLGDSALYLCASSLTSGTYNEQFFGPGTRLTVL.

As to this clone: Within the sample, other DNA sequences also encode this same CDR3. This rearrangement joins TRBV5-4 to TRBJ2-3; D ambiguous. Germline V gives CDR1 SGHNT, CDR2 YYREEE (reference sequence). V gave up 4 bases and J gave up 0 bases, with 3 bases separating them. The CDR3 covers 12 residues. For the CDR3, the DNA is TGTGCCAGCAGCCCGAGCACAGATACGCAGTATTTT. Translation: CASSPSTDTQYF.

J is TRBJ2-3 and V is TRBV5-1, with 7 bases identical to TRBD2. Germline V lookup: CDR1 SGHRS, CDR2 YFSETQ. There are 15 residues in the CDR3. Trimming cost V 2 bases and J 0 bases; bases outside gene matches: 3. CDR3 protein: CASSFPSGSTDTQYF. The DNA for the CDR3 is TGCGCCAGCAGCTTTCCTAGCGGCAGCACAGATACGCAGTATTTT.

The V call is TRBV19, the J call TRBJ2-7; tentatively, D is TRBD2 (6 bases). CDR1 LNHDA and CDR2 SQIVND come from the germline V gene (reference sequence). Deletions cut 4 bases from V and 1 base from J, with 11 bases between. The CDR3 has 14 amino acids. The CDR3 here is CASSRREDSYEQYF. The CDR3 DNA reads TGTGCCAGTAGTAGGAGGGAGGATTCCTACGAGCAGTACTTC.

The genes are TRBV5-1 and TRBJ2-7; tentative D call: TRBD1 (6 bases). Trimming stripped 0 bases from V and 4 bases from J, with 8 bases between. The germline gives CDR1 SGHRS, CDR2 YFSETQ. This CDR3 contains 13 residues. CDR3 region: CASSLDRAYEQYF. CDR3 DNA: TGCGCCAGCAGCTTGGACAGGGCGTACGAGCAGTACTTC.

The CDR3 DNA reads TGTGCCAGCAGCGAGTTGCGGGGGGAAGGCTACACCTTC. Translated: CASSELRGEGYTF. The genes are TRBV2 and TRBJ1-2; D is perhaps TRBD1 (5 bases). Germline CDR1 reads SNHLY; CDR2 reads FYNNEI. V dropped 6 bases and J dropped 8 bases, with 16 bases sitting between them. The CDR3 is 13 amino acids. The whole variable domain, remainder taken from reference TRBV2 and TRBJ1-2, is EPEVTQTPSHQVTQMGQEVILRCVPISNHLYFYWYRQILGQKVEFLVSFYNNEISEKSEIFDDQFSVERPDGSNFTLKIRSTKLEDSAMYFCASSELRGEGYTFGSGTRLTVV.

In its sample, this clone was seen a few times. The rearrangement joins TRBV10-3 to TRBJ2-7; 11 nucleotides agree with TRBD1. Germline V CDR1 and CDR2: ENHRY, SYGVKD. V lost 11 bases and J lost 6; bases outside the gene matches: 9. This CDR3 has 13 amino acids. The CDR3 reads CAAGGQGVSEQYF. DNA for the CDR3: TGTGCCGCGGGGGGACAGGGGGTTTCCGAGCAGTACTTC.

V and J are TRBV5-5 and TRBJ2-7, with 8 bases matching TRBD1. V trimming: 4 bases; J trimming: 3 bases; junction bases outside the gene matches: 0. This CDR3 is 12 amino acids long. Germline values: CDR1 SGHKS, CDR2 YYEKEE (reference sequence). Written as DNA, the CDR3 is TGTGCCAGCAGCACAGGGGGCTACGAGCAGTACTTC. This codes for CASSTGGYEQYF.

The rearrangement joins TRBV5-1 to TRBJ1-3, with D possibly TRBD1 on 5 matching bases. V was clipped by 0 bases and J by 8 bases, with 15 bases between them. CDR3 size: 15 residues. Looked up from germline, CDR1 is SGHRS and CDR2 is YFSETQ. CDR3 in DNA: TGCGCCAGCAGCTTGGCGGGGACCGCTGTTGACACCATATATTTT. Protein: CASSLAGTAVDTIYF.

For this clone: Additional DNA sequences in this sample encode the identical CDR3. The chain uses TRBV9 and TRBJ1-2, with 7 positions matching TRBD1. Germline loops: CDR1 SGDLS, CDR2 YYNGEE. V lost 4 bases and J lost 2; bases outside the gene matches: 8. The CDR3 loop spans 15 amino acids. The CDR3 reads CASSPRQGGNYGYTF. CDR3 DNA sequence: TGTGCCAGCAGCCCAAGACAGGGTGGAAACTATGGCTACACCTTC.

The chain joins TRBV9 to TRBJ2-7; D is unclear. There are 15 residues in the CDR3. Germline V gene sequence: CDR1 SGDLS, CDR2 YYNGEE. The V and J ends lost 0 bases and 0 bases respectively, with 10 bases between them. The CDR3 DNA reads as TGTGCCAGCAGCGTAGCTCCCAGCCCCTCCTACGAGCAGTACTTC. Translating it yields CASSVAPSPSYEQYF.

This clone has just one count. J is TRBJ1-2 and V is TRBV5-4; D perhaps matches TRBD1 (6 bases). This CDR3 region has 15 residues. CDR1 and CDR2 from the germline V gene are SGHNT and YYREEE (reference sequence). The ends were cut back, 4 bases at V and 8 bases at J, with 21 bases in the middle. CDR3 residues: CASSRGDTTYGGYTF. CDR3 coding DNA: TGTGCCAGCAGCCGGGGGGACACTACCTATGGCGGCTACACCTTC.

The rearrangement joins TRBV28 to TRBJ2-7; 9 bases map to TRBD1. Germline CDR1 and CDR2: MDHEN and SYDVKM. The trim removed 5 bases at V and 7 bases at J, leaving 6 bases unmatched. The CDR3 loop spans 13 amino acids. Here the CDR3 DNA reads TGTGCCAGCAGTCTACAGGGGGCGAGAGAGCAGTACTTC. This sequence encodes CASSLQGAREQYF.

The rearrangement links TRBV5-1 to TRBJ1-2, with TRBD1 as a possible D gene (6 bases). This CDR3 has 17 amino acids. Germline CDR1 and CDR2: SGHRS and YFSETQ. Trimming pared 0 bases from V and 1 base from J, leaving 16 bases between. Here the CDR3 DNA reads TGCGCCAGCAGCTTGGCCGTGCAGGGGCCTTATAACTATGGCTACACCTTC. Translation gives CASSLAVQGPYNYGYTF.

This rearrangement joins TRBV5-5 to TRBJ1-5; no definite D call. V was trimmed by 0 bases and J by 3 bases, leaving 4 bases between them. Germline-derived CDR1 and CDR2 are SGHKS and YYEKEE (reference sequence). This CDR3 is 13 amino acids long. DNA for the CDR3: TGTGCCAGCAGCTTGGGACCCAATCAGCCCCAGCATTTT. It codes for CASSLGPNQPQHF.

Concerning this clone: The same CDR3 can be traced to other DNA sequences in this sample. In nucleotides, the CDR3 is TGCGCCAGCAGCGTAGGGCCTCGAGGAGATACGCAGTATTTT. Its protein product is CASSVGPRGDTQYF. J is TRBJ2-3 and V is TRBV5-1, with no clear D. V lost 4 bases, J lost 5 bases, and 14 bases lay in between. The length of the CDR3 is 14 residues. Germline V gene data show CDR1 as SGHRS and CDR2 as YFSETQ.

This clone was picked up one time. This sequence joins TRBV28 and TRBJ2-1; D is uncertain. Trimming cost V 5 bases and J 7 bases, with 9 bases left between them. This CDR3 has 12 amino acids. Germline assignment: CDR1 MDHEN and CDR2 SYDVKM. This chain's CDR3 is CASSHRMNEQFF. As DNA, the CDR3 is TGTGCCAGCAGTCACCGAATGAATGAGCAGTTCTTC.

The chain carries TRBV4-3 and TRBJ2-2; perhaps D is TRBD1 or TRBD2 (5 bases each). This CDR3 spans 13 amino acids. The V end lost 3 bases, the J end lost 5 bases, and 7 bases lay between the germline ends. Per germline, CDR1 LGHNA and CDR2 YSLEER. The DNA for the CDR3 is TGCGCCAGCAGCCAGGGACGGACCGGGGAGCTGTTTTTT. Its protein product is CASSQGRTGELFF.